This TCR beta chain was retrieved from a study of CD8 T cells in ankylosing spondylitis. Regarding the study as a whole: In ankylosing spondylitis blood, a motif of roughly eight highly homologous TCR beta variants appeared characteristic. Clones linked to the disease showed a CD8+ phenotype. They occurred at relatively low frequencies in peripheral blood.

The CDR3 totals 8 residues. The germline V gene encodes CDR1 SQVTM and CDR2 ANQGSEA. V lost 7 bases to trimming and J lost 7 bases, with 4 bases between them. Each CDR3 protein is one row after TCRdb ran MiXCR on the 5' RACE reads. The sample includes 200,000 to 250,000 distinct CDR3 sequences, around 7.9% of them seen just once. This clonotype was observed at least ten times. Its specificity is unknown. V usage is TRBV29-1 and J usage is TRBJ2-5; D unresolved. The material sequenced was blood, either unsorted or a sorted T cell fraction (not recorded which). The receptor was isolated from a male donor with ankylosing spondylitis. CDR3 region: CSEGTQYF. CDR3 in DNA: TGCAGCGAAGGGACCCAGTACTTC. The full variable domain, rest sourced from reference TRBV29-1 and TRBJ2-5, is SAVISQKPSRDICQRGTSLTIQCQVDSQVTMMFWYRQQPGQSLTLIATANQGSEATYESGFVIDKFPISRPNLTFSTLTVSNMSPEDSSIYLCSEGTQYFGPGTRLLVL.